This note documents a single TCR beta chain sequence. The antigen remains undetermined. This entry comes from a study of OX40 agonist ivuxolimab in advanced cancers. This CDR3 has 14 residues. Germline assignment: CDR1 SEHNR and CDR2 FQNEAQ (reference sequence). Unmatched junction bases numbered 6, after V lost 5 bases and J lost 4 bases. Clones were read by immunoSEQ multiplex PCR, and TCRdb kept only the in-frame ones, dropping some. Here the sample spans over 40,000 clones, approximately 84% being singletons. General observations from the study: In CD8+ T cells, expanded clones were on average more numerous than in CD4+.

This sample comprised CD4+ or CD8+ T cells sorted from blood, obtained in a trial of the OX40 agonist ivuxolimab. The chain is built from TRBV7-9 and TRBJ2-5; 8 nucleotides align to TRBD2. This TCR derives from an adult with an advanced solid tumor such as melanoma, head and neck, liver or kidney cancer. CDR3 in DNA: TGTGCCAGCAGCCCCTCCGGGGGGGGAGAGACCCAGTACTTC. Residues: CASSPSGGGETQYF.